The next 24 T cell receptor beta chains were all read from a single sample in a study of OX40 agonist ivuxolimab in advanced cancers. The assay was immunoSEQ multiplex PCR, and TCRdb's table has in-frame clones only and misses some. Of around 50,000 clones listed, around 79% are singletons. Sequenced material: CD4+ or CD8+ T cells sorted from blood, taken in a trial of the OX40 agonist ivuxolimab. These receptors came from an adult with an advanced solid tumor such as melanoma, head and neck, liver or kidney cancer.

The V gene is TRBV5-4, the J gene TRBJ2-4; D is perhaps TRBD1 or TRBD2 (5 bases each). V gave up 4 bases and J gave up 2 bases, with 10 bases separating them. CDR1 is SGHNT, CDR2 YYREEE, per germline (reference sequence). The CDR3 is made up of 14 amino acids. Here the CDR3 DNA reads TGTGCCAGCAGCCCATGGGGGACCAAAAACATTCAGTACTTC. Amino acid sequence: CASSPWGTKNIQYF.

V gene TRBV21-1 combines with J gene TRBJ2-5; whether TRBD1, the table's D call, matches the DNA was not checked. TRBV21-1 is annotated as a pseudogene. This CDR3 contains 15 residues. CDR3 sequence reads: CASSPLGRGPETQYF. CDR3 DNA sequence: TGTGCCAGCAGCCCTCTAGGCAGGGGGCCTGAGACCCAGTACTTC.

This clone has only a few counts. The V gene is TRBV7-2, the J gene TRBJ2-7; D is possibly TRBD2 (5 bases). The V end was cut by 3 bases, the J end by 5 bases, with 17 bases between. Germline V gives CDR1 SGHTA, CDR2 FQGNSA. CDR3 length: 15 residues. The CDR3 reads CASSFKAGEFNEQYF. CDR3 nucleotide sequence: TGTGCCAGCAGCTTTAAGGCGGGCGAGTTTAACGAGCAGTACTTC. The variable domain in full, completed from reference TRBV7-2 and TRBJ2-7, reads GAGVSQSPSNKVTEKGKDVELRCDPISGHTALYWYRQSLGQGLEFLIYFQGNSAPDKSGLPSDRFSAERTGGSVSTLTIQRTQQEDSAVYLCASSFKAGEFNEQYFGPGTRLTVT.

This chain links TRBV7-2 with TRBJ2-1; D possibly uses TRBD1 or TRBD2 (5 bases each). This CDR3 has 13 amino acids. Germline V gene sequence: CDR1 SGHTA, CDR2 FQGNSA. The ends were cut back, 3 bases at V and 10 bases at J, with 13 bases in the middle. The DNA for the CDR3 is TGTGCCAGCAGCTTGGGGTCGAGGGGAGAGCAGTTCTTC. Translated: CASSLGSRGEQFF.

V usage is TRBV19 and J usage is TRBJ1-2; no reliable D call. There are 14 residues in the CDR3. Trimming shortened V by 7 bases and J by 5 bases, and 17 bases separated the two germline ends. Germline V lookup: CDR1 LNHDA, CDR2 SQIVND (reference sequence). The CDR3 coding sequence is TGTGCCAGTACCCCAAGCCAGCACCTTTATGGCTACACCTTC. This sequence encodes CASTPSQHLYGYTF.

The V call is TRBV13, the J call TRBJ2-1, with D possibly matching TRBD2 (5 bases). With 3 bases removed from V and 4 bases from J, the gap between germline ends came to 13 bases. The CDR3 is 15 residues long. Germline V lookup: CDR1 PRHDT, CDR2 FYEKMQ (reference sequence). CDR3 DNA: TGTGCCAGCAGCTTCACTTCGGGGTCTTACAATGAGCAGTTCTTC. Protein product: CASSFTSGSYNEQFF.

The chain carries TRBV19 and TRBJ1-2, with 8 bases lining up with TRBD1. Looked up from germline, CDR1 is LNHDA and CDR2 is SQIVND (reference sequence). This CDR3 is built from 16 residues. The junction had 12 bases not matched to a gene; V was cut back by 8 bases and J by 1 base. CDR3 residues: CASRRGRGAVNYGYTF. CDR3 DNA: TGTGCCAGTCGCAGGGGGCGAGGGGCCGTTAACTATGGCTACACCTTC.

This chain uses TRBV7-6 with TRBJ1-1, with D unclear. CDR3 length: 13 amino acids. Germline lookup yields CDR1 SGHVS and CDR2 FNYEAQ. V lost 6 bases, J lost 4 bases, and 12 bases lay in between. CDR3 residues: CASSPIWGTEAFF. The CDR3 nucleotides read TGTGCCAGCAGTCCTATTTGGGGCACTGAAGCTTTCTTT.

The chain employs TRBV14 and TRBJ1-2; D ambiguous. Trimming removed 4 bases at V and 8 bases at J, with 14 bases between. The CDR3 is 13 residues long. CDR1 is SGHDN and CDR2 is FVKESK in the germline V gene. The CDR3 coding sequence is TGTGCCAGCAGCCTCACCGAAACGGGCGGCTACACCTTC. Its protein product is CASSLTETGGYTF.

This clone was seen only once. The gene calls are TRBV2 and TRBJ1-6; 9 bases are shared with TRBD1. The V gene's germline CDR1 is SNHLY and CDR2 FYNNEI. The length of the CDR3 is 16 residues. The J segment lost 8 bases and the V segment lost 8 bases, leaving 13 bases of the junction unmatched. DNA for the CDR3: TGTGCCAGCTCCGGGATAGACAGGGGGACGGATTCACCCCTCCACTTT. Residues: CASSGIDRGTDSPLHF.

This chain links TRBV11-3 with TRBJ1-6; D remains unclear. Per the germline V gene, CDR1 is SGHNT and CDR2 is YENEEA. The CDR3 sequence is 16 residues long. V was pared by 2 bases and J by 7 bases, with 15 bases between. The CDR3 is CASSLSPGGRNSPLHF. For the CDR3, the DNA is TGTGCCAGCAGCTTATCCCCAGGCGGCCGAAATTCACCCCTCCACTTT.

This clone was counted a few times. The chain's CDR3 is CASSSGLAVYEQYF. DNA for the CDR3: TGTGCCAGCAGCTCCGGACTAGCGGTCTACGAGCAGTACTTC. V usage is TRBV5-4 and J usage is TRBJ2-7; TRBD2 matches 10 bases. Germline V lookup: CDR1 SGHNT, CDR2 YYREEE (reference sequence). This CDR3 comprises 14 residues. Trimming took 3 bases from V and 3 from J; bases not matched to a gene: 3.

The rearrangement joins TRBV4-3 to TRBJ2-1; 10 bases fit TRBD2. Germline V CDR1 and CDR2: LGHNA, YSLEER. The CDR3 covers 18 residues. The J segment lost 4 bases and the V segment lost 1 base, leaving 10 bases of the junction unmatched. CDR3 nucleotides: TGCGCCAGCAGCCAAGGAGCGATTAGGACTAGCGGATACAATGAGCAGTTCTTC. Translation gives CASSQGAIRTSGYNEQFF.

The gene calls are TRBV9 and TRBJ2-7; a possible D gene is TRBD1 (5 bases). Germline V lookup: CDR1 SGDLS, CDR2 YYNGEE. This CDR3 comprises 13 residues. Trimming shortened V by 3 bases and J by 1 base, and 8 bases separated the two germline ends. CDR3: CASSGGNSYEQYF. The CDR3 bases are TGTGCCAGCAGCGGGGGCAATTCCTACGAGCAGTACTTC.

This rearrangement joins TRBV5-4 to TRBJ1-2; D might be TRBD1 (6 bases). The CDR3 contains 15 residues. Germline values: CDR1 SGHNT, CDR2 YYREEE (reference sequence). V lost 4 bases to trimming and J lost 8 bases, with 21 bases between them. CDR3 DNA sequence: TGTGCCAGCAGCCCCATTTGGAGGGGGTTGGGGGGCTACACCTTC. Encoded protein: CASSPIWRGLGGYTF.

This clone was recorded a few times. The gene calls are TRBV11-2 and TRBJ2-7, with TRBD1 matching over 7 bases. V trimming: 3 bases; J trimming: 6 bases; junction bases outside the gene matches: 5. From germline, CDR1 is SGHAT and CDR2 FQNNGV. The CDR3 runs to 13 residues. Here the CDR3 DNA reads TGTGCCAGCAGCTTGGGGGCAGGGGGCGAGCAGTACTTC. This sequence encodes CASSLGAGGEQYF. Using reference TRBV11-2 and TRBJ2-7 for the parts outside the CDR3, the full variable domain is EAGVAQSPRYKIIEKRQSVAFWCNPISGHATLYWYQQILGQGPKLLIQFQNNGVVDDSQLPKDRFSAERLKGVDSTLKIQPAKLEDSAVYLCASSLGAGGEQYFGPGTRLTVT.

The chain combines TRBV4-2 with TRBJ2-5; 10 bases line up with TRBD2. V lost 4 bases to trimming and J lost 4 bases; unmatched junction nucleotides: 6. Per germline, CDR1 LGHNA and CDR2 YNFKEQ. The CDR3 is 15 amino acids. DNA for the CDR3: TGTGCCAGCAGCCCCACCGGGACTAGCGTAGAGACCCAGTACTTC. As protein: CASSPTGTSVETQYF.

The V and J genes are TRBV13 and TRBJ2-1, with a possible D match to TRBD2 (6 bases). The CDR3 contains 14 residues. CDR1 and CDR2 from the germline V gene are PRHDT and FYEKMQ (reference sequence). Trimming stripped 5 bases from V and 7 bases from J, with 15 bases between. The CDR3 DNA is TGTGCCAGCAGCACGGGACTGTCGCGTAATGAGCAGTTCTTC. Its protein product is CASSTGLSRNEQFF.

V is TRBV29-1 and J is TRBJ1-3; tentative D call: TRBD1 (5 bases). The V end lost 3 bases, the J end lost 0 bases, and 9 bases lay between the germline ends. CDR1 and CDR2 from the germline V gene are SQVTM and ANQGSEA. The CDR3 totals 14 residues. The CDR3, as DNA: TGCAGCGTTGAGGGGGGGAACTCTGGAAACACCATATATTTT. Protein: CSVEGGNSGNTIYF.

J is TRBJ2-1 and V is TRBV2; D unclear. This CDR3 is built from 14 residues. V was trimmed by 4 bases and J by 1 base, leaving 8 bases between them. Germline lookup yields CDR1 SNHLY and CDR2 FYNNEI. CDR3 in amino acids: CASSGSFSYNEQFF. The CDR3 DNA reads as TGTGCCAGCAGTGGATCGTTTTCCTACAATGAGCAGTTCTTC.

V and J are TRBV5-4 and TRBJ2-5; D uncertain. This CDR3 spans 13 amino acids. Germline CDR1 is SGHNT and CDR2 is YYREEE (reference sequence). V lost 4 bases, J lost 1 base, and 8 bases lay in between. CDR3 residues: CASSKDVQETQYF. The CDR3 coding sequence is TGTGCCAGCAGCAAGGACGTCCAAGAGACCCAGTACTTC. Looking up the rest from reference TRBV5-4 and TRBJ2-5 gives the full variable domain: ETGVTQSPTHLIKTRGQQVTLRCSSQSGHNTVSWYQQALGQGPQFIFQYYREEENGRGNFPPRFSGLQFPNYSSELNVNALELDDSALYLCASSKDVQETQYFGPGTRLLVL.

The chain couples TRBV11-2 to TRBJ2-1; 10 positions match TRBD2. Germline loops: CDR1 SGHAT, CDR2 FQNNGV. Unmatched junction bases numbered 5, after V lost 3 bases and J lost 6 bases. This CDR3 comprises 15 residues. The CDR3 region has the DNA TGTGCCAGCAGCTTCCTAGCGGGAGTAGGCAATGAGCAGTTCTTC. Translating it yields CASSFLAGVGNEQFF.

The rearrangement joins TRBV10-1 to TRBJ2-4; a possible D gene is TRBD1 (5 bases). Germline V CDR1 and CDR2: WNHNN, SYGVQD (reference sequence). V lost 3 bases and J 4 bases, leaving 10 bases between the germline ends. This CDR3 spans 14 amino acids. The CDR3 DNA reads TGCGCCAGCAGTGATGGGGCAGGGAAAAACATTCAGTACTTC. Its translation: CASSDGAGKNIQYF.

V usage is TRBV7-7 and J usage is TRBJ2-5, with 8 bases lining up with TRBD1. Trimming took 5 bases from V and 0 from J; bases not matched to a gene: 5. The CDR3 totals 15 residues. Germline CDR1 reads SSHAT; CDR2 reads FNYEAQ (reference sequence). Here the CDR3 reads CASSLDRANQETQYF. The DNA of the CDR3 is TGTGCCAGCAGCCTGGACAGGGCTAACCAAGAGACCCAGTACTTC.